What follows are 23 T cell receptor beta chains derived from one specimen sequenced in a study of Tregs in tolerant kidney transplant recipients. The antigens these receptors bind are not known. Produced via immunoSEQ multiplex PCR; TCRdb's table is partial and in-frame only. The repertoire shows approximately 3,000 clones; the top ten hold over 6.5%. Recipient PBMCs carried a CFSE label and met irradiated graft donor PBMCs for over five days before FACS sorting. Sequences were derived from CD8+ T cells from blood cultured with allogeneic cells, sampled before the transplant. These receptors were collected from a human patient who received a combined kidney and bone marrow transplant.

A word on this clone: Read coverage stops 3 residues before the CDR3 terminus; the germline J gene supplies the remainder. This chain connects TRBV27 to TRBJ1-5; 7 bases are a match to TRBD1. Per the germline V gene, CDR1 is MNHEY and CDR2 is SMNVEV (reference sequence). Unmatched junction bases numbered 7, after V lost 6 bases and J lost 2 bases. The CDR3 is made up of 15 amino acids. The covered CDR3 bases are TGTGCCAGCAGCCGACAGGGATGGGGCAATCAGCCC. Protein: CASSRQGWGNQP. The CDR3 as a whole reads CASSRQGWGNQPQHF.

Turning to this clone: The read ends 3 residues shy of where the CDR3 ends; the end is completed using the germline J gene. V gene TRBV7-6 combines with J gene TRBJ2-2, with TRBD2 as a possible D gene (5 bases). Per germline, CDR1 SGHVS and CDR2 FNYEAQ. The V end lost 10 bases, the J end lost 5 bases, and 14 bases lay between the germline ends. The CDR3 length is 13 residues. CDR3 bases read: TGTGCCATGACGAGGGTAGGGACCGGGGAG. Translating gives CAMTRVGTGE. The CDR3 in full is CAMTRVGTGELFF.

As regards this clone: The CDR3 end lies 3 residues beyond the end of the read and is filled in from the germline J gene. The V gene is TRBV3-1 (or the pseudogene TRBV3-2), the J gene TRBJ2-7; D is unresolved. Per germline, CDR1 LGHDT and CDR2 YNNKEL (reference sequence). V shed 1 base and J shed 3 bases, with 7 bases lying between them. The CDR3 contains 13 residues. CDR3 sequence: CASSQGLGYEQYF. The sequenced part of the CDR3 DNA is TGTGCCAGCAGCCAAGGACTGGGCTACGAG.

This clone is deemed medium-sized by its frequency. The read stops 3 residues short of the end of the CDR3; the missing end is completed from the germline J gene. This rearrangement joins TRBV6-2 or TRBV6-3 to TRBJ2-5; 8 bases agree with TRBD2. There are 16 residues in the CDR3. Trimming removed 2 bases from V and 1 base from J; junction bases left unmatched: 6. Germline CDR1 is MNHEY and CDR2 is SVGEGT. CDR3 sequence: CASSYSAGGLQETQYF. The DNA read from the CDR3 is TGTGCCAGCAGTTACAGTGCGGGGGGCCTCCAAGAGACC.

For this clone: From the germline J gene comes the end of the CDR3, since the read stops 3 residues before it. The chain carries TRBV4-1 and TRBJ2-2, with 7 nucleotides matching TRBD1. Germline V CDR1 and CDR2: MGHRA, YSYEKL. V lost 0 bases to trimming and J lost 5 bases; unmatched junction nucleotides: 6. The CDR3 sequence is 16 residues long. The CDR3 is CASSQDTAGGTGELFF. The covered CDR3 bases are TGCGCCAGCAGCCAAGATACGGCAGGGGGAACCGGGGAG.

Comments on this clone: The read comes to an end 3 residues before the CDR3 does, leaving the germline J gene to fill in the end. The chain combines TRBV5-4 with TRBJ2-7; possible D gene TRBD2, 5 bases. This CDR3 has 14 amino acids. The V end was cut by 4 bases, the J end by 5 bases, with 16 bases between. Germline assignment: CDR1 SGHNT and CDR2 YYREEE (reference sequence). CDR3 DNA, as far as it was read: TGTGCCAGCAGCCACGGGGATAACGGAGACGAG. This sequence encodes CASSHGDNGDE. The full CDR3 protein reads CASSHGDNGDEQYF.

This clone is classed as medium-sized by frequency. The observed sequence ends 3 residues before the CDR3 terminus, with the missing tail filled in from the germline J gene. The genes are TRBV30 and TRBJ1-6, with D unclear. Trimming took off 0 bases at V and 0 bases at J, with 12 bases between the two ends. Germline V gene data show CDR1 as GTSNPN and CDR2 as SVGIG (reference sequence). The CDR3 length is 17 residues. Partial CDR3 DNA: TGTGCCTGGAGTGTACCCCGCTATCTCTCCTATAATTCACCC. Translated: CAWSVPRYLSYNSP. The CDR3, in full, reads CAWSVPRYLSYNSPLHF.

This clone ranks as medium-sized in terms of frequency. The CDR3 end falls 3 residues outside the read, so it is completed with the germline J gene. The V and J genes are TRBV20-1 and TRBJ2-7; the match to TRBD1 covers 7 bases. The CDR3 covers 13 residues. Germline trimming cut 5 bases from V and 6 bases from J; bases unmatched to any gene: 10. CDR1 and CDR2 (germline): DFQATT, SNEGSKA (reference sequence). The CDR3 reads CSAADRYLPEQYF. The part of the CDR3 DNA that was read is TGCAGTGCTGCGGACAGGTACCTCCCCGAG.

This CDR3 reads CASSWETGSEQYF. The sequenced CDR3 bases are TGTGCCAGCAGCTGGGAGACAGGGTCCGAG. The chain carries TRBV7-7 and TRBJ2-7; 7 bases align to TRBD1. The read halts 3 residues ahead of the CDR3 end, with the missing end drawn from the germline J gene. Looked up from germline, CDR1 is SSHAT and CDR2 is FNYEAQ (reference sequence). The J segment lost 6 bases and the V segment lost 4 bases, leaving 6 bases of the junction unmatched. This CDR3 is 13 amino acids long.

This clone is identified as medium-sized from frequency. Sequencing ends 3 residues short of the CDR3 end; the germline J gene provides the rest. The J gene is TRBJ1-1, the V gene TRBV12-3 or TRBV12-4, with a possible D match to TRBD1 (5 bases). This CDR3 comprises 13 residues. V gave up 3 bases and J gave up 5 bases, with 10 bases separating them. The part of the CDR3 DNA that was read is TGTGCCAGCAGTTTCGGGGGGATAACTGAA. Its translation: CASSFGGITE. From start to end, the CDR3 is CASSFGGITEAFF.

For this clone: The read is 3 residues too short to cover the CDR3 end, so that end is filled in from the germline J gene. This sequence joins TRBV19 and TRBJ1-1, with D possibly being TRBD1 (5 bases). Germline values: CDR1 LNHDA, CDR2 SQIVND (reference sequence). The ends were cut back, 3 bases at V and 4 bases at J, with 9 bases in the middle. There are 13 residues in the CDR3. The part of the CDR3 DNA that was read is TGTGCCAGTAGTATCGATGGGGCCACTGAA. Amino acids: CASSIDGATE. The entire CDR3 protein reads CASSIDGATEAFF.

CDR3: CASSQEARRETQYF. The sequenced CDR3 bases are TGTGCCAGCAGCCAAGAAGCTAGACGGGAGACC. This chain joins TRBV3-1 (or the pseudogene TRBV3-2) and TRBJ2-5; no firm D call. Coverage ceases 3 residues before the CDR3 finishes, and the germline J gene fills in the end. The CDR3 length is 14 residues. CDR1 is LGHDT and CDR2 is YNNKEL in the germline V gene (reference sequence). Trimming shortened V by 0 bases and J by 5 bases, and 10 bases separated the two germline ends.

As to this clone: The read halts 3 residues ahead of the CDR3 end, with the missing end drawn from the germline J gene. The chain has TRBV27 and TRBJ2-2; D is uncertain. The germline V gene has CDR1 MNHEY and CDR2 SMNVEV (reference sequence). The CDR3 has 14 amino acids. Trimming left V 4 bases short and J 0 bases short, with 6 bases between. The DNA read from the CDR3 is TGTGCCAGCAGTTCTTACTCGAACACCGGGGAG. As protein: CASSSYSNTGE. The full CDR3 reads CASSSYSNTGELFF.

This clone counts as medium-sized (0.01 to 0.1%) by frequency. The read terminates 3 residues ahead of where the CDR3 ends, so the germline J gene completes it. The genes are TRBV19 and TRBJ2-7; 9 nucleotides line up with TRBD1. This CDR3 region has 14 residues. After removal of 5 bases from V and 3 bases from J, the junction contained 5 bases not matched to a gene. The germline gives CDR1 LNHDA, CDR2 SQIVND (reference sequence). The CDR3 protein is CASSAGQGVYEQYF. The sequenced CDR3 bases are TGTGCCAGTAGTGCGGGACAGGGTGTCTACGAG.

The CDR3 sequence is CASSEIGPGGSPLHF. Incomplete CDR3 DNA: TGCGCCAGCAGTGAGATCGGCCCCGGGGGGTCACCC. The chain employs TRBV10-2 and TRBJ1-6; D is possibly TRBD1 (5 bases). The CDR3 end falls 3 residues outside the read, so it is completed with the germline J gene. Trimming left V 2 bases short and J 10 bases short, with 15 bases between. Germline loops: CDR1 WSHSY, CDR2 SAAADI. This CDR3 has 15 amino acids.

This clone ranks as medium-sized in terms of frequency. The read terminates 3 residues before the CDR3 end, so the remaining end is supplied by the germline J gene. This sequence joins TRBV5-1 and TRBJ2-1; tentative D call: TRBD1 (6 bases). CDR1 and CDR2 from the germline V gene are SGHRS and YFSETQ. Trimming took 4 bases from V and 0 from J, leaving 11 bases between them. CDR3 length: 15 residues. CDR3 DNA, as far as it was read: TGCGCCAGCAGCCCGGACAGTGACTCCTACAATGAG. It translates to CASSPDSDSYNE. The whole CDR3 region reads CASSPDSDSYNEQFF.

As regards this clone: The read ends 3 residues before the CDR3 terminus; that terminus is restored from the germline J gene. This rearrangement joins TRBV12-3 or TRBV12-4 to TRBJ1-1; no firm D call. V was cut by 10 bases and J by 3 bases, with 6 bases left in between. The CDR3 consists of 10 residues. The CDR3 is CANGDTEAFF. CDR3 DNA (partial): TGTGCCAACGGGGACACTGAA.

Considering frequency, this clone is medium-sized (0.01 to 0.1%). The DNA ends 3 residues before the CDR3 does, and the rest of the CDR3 is filled in from the germline J gene. The chain carries TRBV15 and TRBJ2-7; 7 bases line up with TRBD1. J lost 3 bases, V lost 0 bases, and 8 bases had no gene match. Per the germline V gene, CDR1 is LNHNV and CDR2 is YYDKDF (reference sequence). This CDR3 is built from 16 residues. CDR3 region: CATSRDHGTVLYEQYF. The sequenced part of the CDR3 DNA is TGTGCCACCAGCAGAGATCACGGGACAGTCCTCTACGAG.

This clone is identified as medium-sized from frequency. The read falls 3 residues short of the CDR3 end, and the missing part is taken from the germline J gene. The chain carries TRBV4-1 and TRBJ1-2; D unclear. Germline CDR1 MGHRA, CDR2 YSYEKL. The CDR3 extends over 14 amino acids. Trimming shortened V by 4 bases and J by 4 bases, and 13 bases separated the two germline ends. The covered CDR3 bases are TGCGCCAGCAGCCCGCCCCACAGCCCCTATGGC. Its protein product is CASSPPHSPYG. The complete CDR3 reads CASSPPHSPYGYTF.

On this clone itself: Sequencing ends 3 residues short of the CDR3 end; the germline J gene provides the rest. The rearrangement links TRBV10-2 to TRBJ1-5, with TRBD1 matching over 8 bases. Trimming cost V 3 bases and J 0 bases; bases outside gene matches: 4. Germline V gene lookup returns CDR1 WSHSY and CDR2 SAAADI. This CDR3 spans 16 amino acids. This CDR3 is CASSDPDRDSNQPQHF. The sequenced CDR3 bases are TGCGCCAGCAGTGACCCGGACAGGGATAGCAATCAGCCC.

As for this clone: The read comes to an end 3 residues before the CDR3 does, leaving the germline J gene to fill in the end. The genes are TRBV6-2 or TRBV6-3 and TRBJ2-7, with TRBD2 matching over 7 bases. J was trimmed by 6 bases and V by 1 base; bases with no gene match: 9. The CDR3 sequence is 15 residues long. Germline V gene data show CDR1 as MNHEY and CDR2 as SVGEGT. The CDR3 protein is CASSYLGSSGGEQYF. The DNA read from the CDR3 is TGTGCCAGCAGTTACTTAGGGTCTAGCGGTGGCGAG.

Judged by frequency, this clone is large. The read is 3 residues too short to cover the CDR3 end, so that end is filled in from the germline J gene. The V and J genes are TRBV6-1 and TRBJ2-7, with TRBD1 matching over 9 bases. The CDR3 runs to 18 residues. Germline CDR1 MNHNS, CDR2 SASEGT. V trimming: 1 base; J trimming: 0 bases; junction bases outside the gene matches: 10. CDR3 DNA (partial): TGTGCCAGCAGTGAAGAGGGACGGGCGGGACAGGGCTCCTACGAG. Its translation: CASSEEGRAGQGSYE. The whole CDR3 reads CASSEEGRAGQGSYEQYF.

As concerns this clone: The read ends 3 residues shy of where the CDR3 ends; the end is completed using the germline J gene. This chain uses TRBV4-1 with TRBJ2-1, with TRBD1 matching over 8 bases. The V gene's germline CDR1 is MGHRA and CDR2 YSYEKL. V gave up 0 bases and J gave up 9 bases; unmatched junction bases: 7. CDR3 length: 15 residues. Partial CDR3 DNA: TGCGCCAGCAGCCAAGATCAGGGGGCTATAGTTGAG. Translation gives CASSQDQGAIVE. The whole CDR3 sequence reads CASSQDQGAIVEQFF.